These T cell receptor beta chains were read from a single sample in a study of blood T cell repertoires in COVID-19. Assay: immunoSEQ multiplex PCR; the TCRdb copy retains only in-frame clones and omits some. Seen here are roughly 180,000 clones, about 80% observed once, and the top ten hold 13% to 15%. The source material was PBMCs or T cells enriched from blood (not recorded which). These receptors originate from a man aged 55 to 70 who had been exposed to COVID-19. Each CDR3 is given with its conserved first and last residue. D genes are given only for firm matches. The listing skips clone size in some rows; elsewhere it reads once, few, many or a size class.

CDR3 DNA | CDR3 protein | D gene | J gene | clone size | V gene
TGTGCCAGCAGCGTCCCTCCTAGCACAGATACGCAGTATTTT | CASSVPPSTDTQYF | - | TRBJ2-3 | once | TRBV9
TGTGCCAGCAGCCAAGGGCTAGCGGGAAGACAAGAGACCCAGTACTTC | CASSQGLAGRQETQYF | TRBD2 | TRBJ2-5 | once | TRBV3-1/TRBV3-2
TGCAGCGGGGCGACAGGGACTTTATACAATGAGCAGTTCTTC | CSGATGTLYNEQFF | - | TRBJ2-1 | - | TRBV29-1
TGTGCCAGCAGTTCCACCCTTACTAGCGGAACTTTCACAGATACGCAGTATTTT | CASSSTLTSGTFTDTQYF | TRBD2 | TRBJ2-3 | - | TRBV28
TGCGCCAGCAGCCCGACAGCTCTGAACACTGAAGCTTTCTTT | CASSPTALNTEAFF | - | TRBJ1-1 | - | TRBV5-1
TGTGCCAGCAAGGGTGACAGGGCTACTAATGAAAAACTGTTTTTT | CASKGDRATNEKLFF | TRBD1 | TRBJ1-4 | - | TRBV25-1
TGTGCCAGCAGCCCGGGACTAGCGGGAGTAGGGGAGACCCAGTACTTC | CASSPGLAGVGETQYF | TRBD2 | TRBJ2-5 | - | TRBV3-1/TRBV3-2
TGTGCCAGCAGCTGGACTAGCGTCCCCTCTGGGGCCAACGTCCTGACTTTC | CASSWTSVPSGANVLTF | TRBD2 | TRBJ2-6 | - | TRBV3-1/TRBV3-2
TGCGCCAGCAGCCAACGGTTCCCAACTAATGAAAAACTGTTTTTT | CASSQRFPTNEKLFF | - | TRBJ1-4 | - | TRBV4-3
TGTGCCAGTAGTGGCAATAGACAGGGGTCGAACACCATATATTTT | CASSGNRQGSNTIYF | TRBD1 | TRBJ1-3 | - | TRBV19
TGTGCCACCAGTGAGGTCCTAGCGGGAGGAACAGATACGCAGTATTTT | CATSEVLAGGTDTQYF | TRBD2 | TRBJ2-3 | - | TRBV24-1
TGTGCCAGCAGCCGGACAGGGGACGGCTACACCTTC | CASSRTGDGYTF | TRBD1 | TRBJ1-2 | - | TRBV7-9
TGTGCCAGCAGCGCCCGGGACAGGGGGCGCTATGGCTACACCTTC | CASSARDRGRYGYTF | TRBD1 | TRBJ1-2 | - | TRBV9
TGTGCCAGCAGCGTAGCCGGTCAGGGGTGGACAGATACGCAGTATTTT | CASSVAGQGWTDTQYF | - | TRBJ2-3 | - | TRBV9
TGTGCCTCAAGACTAGCGGGGGAGACCCAGTACTTC | CASRLAGETQYF | TRBD2 | TRBJ2-5 | - | TRBV19
TGTGCCAGCAGTGAAAGGCGGGGACTAGCGGGTCTGGGGGCAGAGACCCAGTACTTC | CASSERRGLAGLGAETQYF | TRBD2 | TRBJ2-5 | - | TRBV2
TGTGCCAGTAGTATGTTGGGACAGAACTACGAGCAGTACTTC | CASSMLGQNYEQYF | TRBD1 | TRBJ2-7 | - | TRBV19
TGTGCCAGCAGTTTCCTTCAGGCCCCCTACGAGCAGTACTTC | CASSFLQAPYEQYF | - | TRBJ2-7 | many | TRBV28
TGTGCCAGCAGTCTAGTAGCGGGAGTTAATGAGCAGTTCTTC | CASSLVAGVNEQFF | TRBD2 | TRBJ2-1 | - | TRBV6-6
TGTGCCTGGGGGGGACTAGCCCTCCAAGAGACCCAGTACTTC | CAWGGLALQETQYF | TRBD2 | TRBJ2-5 | - | TRBV30
TGTGCCAGCAGCTTAGCAGGGACAACGTACGAGCAGTACTTC | CASSLAGTTYEQYF | - | TRBJ2-7 | - | TRBV7-9
TGTGCCAGCAGCCAAGAAAAGGGGCCTAATTCACCCCTCCACTTT | CASSQEKGPNSPLHF | - | TRBJ1-6 | - | TRBV14